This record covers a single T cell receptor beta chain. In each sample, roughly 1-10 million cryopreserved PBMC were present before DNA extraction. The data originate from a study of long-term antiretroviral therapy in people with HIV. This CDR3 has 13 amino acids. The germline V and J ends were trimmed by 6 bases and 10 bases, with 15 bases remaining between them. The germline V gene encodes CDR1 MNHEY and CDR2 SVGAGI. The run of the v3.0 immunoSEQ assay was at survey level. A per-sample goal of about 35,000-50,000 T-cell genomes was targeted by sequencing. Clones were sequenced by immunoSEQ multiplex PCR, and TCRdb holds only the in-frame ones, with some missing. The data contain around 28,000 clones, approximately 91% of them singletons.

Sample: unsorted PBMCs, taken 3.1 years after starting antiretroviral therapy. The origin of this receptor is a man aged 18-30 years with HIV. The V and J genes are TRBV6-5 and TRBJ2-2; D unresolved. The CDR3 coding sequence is TGTGCCAGCAGATCCGACAAACCGGAGGAGCTGTTTTTT. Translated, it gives CASRSDKPEELFF.